This passage covers 8 T cell receptor beta chains from one sample sequenced in a study of cytomegalovirus exposure and HLA in healthy donors. PCR primers comprised 60 Vbeta and 13 Jbeta primers. Sequenced by immunoSEQ multiplex PCR; TCRdb stores in-frame clones only, minus some. The sample records about 90,000 clones, approximately 84% being singletons. The sample consisted of PBMCs. The receptors derive from a man younger than 35 in good health and CMV-seronegative.

This sequence joins TRBV5-1 and TRBJ1-1, with D uncertain. CDR1 and CDR2 from the germline V gene are SGHRS and YFSETQ. The CDR3 runs 13 residues. V lost 0 bases and J 8 bases, leaving 11 bases between the germline ends. As DNA, the CDR3 is TGCGCCAGCAGCTTGGCAGGCCCTCTAGAAGCTTTCTTT. Its translation: CASSLAGPLEAFF.

J is TRBJ2-7 and V is TRBV30; 8 nucleotides align to TRBD1. The CDR3 totals 11 residues. Per the germline V gene, CDR1 is GTSNPN and CDR2 is SVGIG (reference sequence). The CDR3 loop is CAGTRGREQYF. The CDR3 DNA follows: TGTGCTGGGACCAGGGGGCGAGAGCAGTACTTC.

Comments on this clone: The sample carries other DNA sequences with the same CDR3. The V call is TRBV28, the J call TRBJ2-7, with no clear D. V lost 6 bases to trimming and J lost 0 bases, with 6 bases between them. Germline V gene data show CDR1 as MDHEN and CDR2 as SYDVKM. The CDR3 contains 12 residues. The CDR3 region has the DNA TGTGCCAGCAGCCTAAGCTCCTACGAGCAGTACTTC. Its protein is CASSLSSYEQYF.

V usage is TRBV11-2 and J usage is TRBJ1-1, with TRBD1 identical over 11 bases. J gave up 10 bases and V 3 bases, and 13 bases lay outside the gene matches. Germline CDR1 and CDR2: SGHAT and FQNNGV. This CDR3 is 16 amino acids long. The CDR3 loop reads CASSLVGTGGPGGAFF. In DNA, the CDR3 is TGTGCCAGCAGCTTGGTGGGGACAGGGGGTCCTGGGGGAGCTTTCTTT.

This clone was detected many times. V and J are TRBV6-5 and TRBJ1-1; tentative D call: TRBD1 (6 bases). CDR1 is MNHEY, CDR2 SVGAGI, per germline. Deletions cut 6 bases from V and 8 bases from J, with 13 bases between. CDR3 length equals 12 residues. The CDR3 DNA is TGTGCCAGCAGGCGGACAGTCGGGGAAGCTTTCTTT. Translating gives CASRRTVGEAFF.

The chain couples TRBV5-4 to TRBJ1-1; D unresolved. CDR1 is SGHNT and CDR2 is YYREEE in the germline V gene (reference sequence). This CDR3 is built from 14 residues. V lost 1 base, J lost 1 base, and 8 bases lay in between. CDR3 nucleotides: TGTGCCAGCAGCTTGTCCGGGGAGAACACTGAAGCTTTCTTT. Its translation: CASSLSGENTEAFF.

This rearrangement joins TRBV5-8 to TRBJ2-1; weak D call: TRBD2 (5 bases). This CDR3 spans 15 amino acids. V was trimmed by 4 bases and J by 8 bases, leaving 19 bases between them. The germline V gene has CDR1 SGHTS and CDR2 YDEGEE. CDR3 DNA: TGTGCCAGCAGCCTTAGACGAGGGAGTGGCGATGAGCAGTTCTTC. Translated, it gives CASSLRRGSGDEQFF.

This rearrangement joins TRBV5-1 to TRBJ2-1; 7 nucleotides align to TRBD2. Looked up from germline, CDR1 is SGHRS and CDR2 is YFSETQ. This CDR3 has 15 amino acids. The J segment lost 5 bases and the V segment lost 2 bases, leaving 7 bases of the junction unmatched. CDR3: CASSLESGVNNEQFF. Written as DNA, the CDR3 is TGCGCCAGCAGCTTAGAAAGCGGGGTGAACAATGAGCAGTTCTTC.